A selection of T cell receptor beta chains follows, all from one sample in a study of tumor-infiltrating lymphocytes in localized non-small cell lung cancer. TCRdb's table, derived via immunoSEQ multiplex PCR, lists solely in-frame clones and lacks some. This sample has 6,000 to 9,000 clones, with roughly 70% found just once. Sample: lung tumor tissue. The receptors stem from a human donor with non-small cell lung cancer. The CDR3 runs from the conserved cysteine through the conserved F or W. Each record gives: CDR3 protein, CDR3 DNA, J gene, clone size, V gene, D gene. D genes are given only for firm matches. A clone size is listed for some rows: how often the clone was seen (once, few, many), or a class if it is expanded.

CDR3aa: CSARTGEGDEQFF
CDR3nt: TGCAGCGCCCGGACAGGGGAAGGGGATGAGCAGTTCTTC
j_gene: TRBJ2-1
abundance: -
v_gene: TRBV29-1
d_gene: TRBD1

CDR3aa: CASSLGAGAYQETQYF
CDR3nt: TGTGCCAGCAGTTTAGGAGCAGGAGCGTACCAAGAGACCCAGTACTTC
j_gene: TRBJ2-5
abundance: once
v_gene: TRBV28
d_gene: -

CDR3aa: CASSSQSGTGGWQPQHF
CDR3nt: TGTGCCAGTAGTAGTCAATCCGGGACAGGGGGCTGGCAGCCCCAGCATTTT
j_gene: TRBJ1-5
abundance: -
v_gene: TRBV19
d_gene: TRBD1

CDR3aa: CASSPPKRGAGETQYF
CDR3nt: TGTGCCAGCAGCCCGCCCAAGCGGGGGGCCGGGGAGACCCAGTACTTC
j_gene: TRBJ2-5
abundance: -
v_gene: TRBV7-9
d_gene: TRBD2

CDR3aa: CASSIAGQGSGANVLTF
CDR3nt: TGTGCCAGTAGTATAGCGGGACAGGGTTCTGGGGCCAACGTCCTGACTTTC
j_gene: TRBJ2-6
abundance: -
v_gene: TRBV19
d_gene: TRBD1

CDR3aa: CASSLVSGATDTQYF
CDR3nt: TGCGCCAGCAGCTTGGTTTCGGGGGCTACAGATACGCAGTATTTT
j_gene: TRBJ2-3
abundance: -
v_gene: TRBV5-1
d_gene: -

CDR3aa: CASSLRDRVDYTF
CDR3nt: TGTGCCAGCAGCCTCCGGGACAGGGTAGACTACACCTTC
j_gene: TRBJ1-2
abundance: few
v_gene: TRBV7-9
d_gene: TRBD1

CDR3aa: CASRRGTVNEKLFF
CDR3nt: TGTGCCAGCAGGCGCGGGACAGTTAATGAAAAACTGTTTTTT
j_gene: TRBJ1-4
abundance: once
v_gene: TRBV7-8
d_gene: TRBD1

CDR3aa: CASSLLGEVSGYTF
CDR3nt: TGCGCCAGCAGCTTGTTGGGGGAAGTTAGCGGCTACACCTTC
j_gene: TRBJ1-2
abundance: -
v_gene: TRBV5-1
d_gene: -

CDR3aa: CASSSPTFGQYF
CDR3nt: TGTGCCAGCAGTTCGCCCACTTTTGGGCAGTACTTC
j_gene: TRBJ2-7
abundance: -
v_gene: TRBV28
d_gene: -

CDR3aa: CASRPDYPASDTQYF
CDR3nt: TGTGCCAGCAGACCCGACTACCCCGCCTCAGATACGCAGTATTTT
j_gene: TRBJ2-3
abundance: -
v_gene: TRBV5-4
d_gene: -